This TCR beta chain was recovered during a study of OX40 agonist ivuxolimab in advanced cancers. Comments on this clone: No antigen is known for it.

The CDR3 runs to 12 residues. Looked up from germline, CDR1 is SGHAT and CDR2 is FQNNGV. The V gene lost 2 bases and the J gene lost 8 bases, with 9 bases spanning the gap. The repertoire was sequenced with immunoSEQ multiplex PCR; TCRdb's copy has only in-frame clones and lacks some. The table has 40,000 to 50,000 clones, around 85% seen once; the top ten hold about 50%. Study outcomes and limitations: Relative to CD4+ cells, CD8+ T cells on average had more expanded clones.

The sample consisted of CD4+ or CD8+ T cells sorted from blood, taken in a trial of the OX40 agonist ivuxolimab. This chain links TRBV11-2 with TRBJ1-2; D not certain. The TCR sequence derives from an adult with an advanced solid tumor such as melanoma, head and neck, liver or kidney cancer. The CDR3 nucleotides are TGTGCCAGCAGCTTATTTTACGGGGGCTACACCTTC. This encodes CASSLFYGGYTF.